The present TCR beta chain was sequenced within a study of CDR3 diversity in severe acne. TCRdb re-called the PCR reads with MiXCR, one entry per CDR3 protein. The sample gives some 90,000 distinct CDR3 sequences, 45% to 50% of which show up once; about 9.5% is in the top ten. This clonotype has a handful of counts. The CDR3 is 16 residues long. Germline values: CDR1 SNHLY, CDR2 FYNNEI. V lost 7 bases, J lost 2 bases, and 20 bases lay in between. The source of this sequence is a male donor in good health, serving as a control. J is TRBJ2-5 and V is TRBV2, with TRBD1 as a possible D gene (5 bases). Material: blood. The CDR3 spells CASTKNPRVPQETQYF. CDR3 bases: TGTGCCAGCACCAAAAACCCCAGGGTCCCGCAAGAGACCCAGTACTTC.